This record looks at one TCR beta chain sequence and its context. The sample is drawn from a study of blood T cell repertoires in COVID-19. Profiled with immunoSEQ multiplex PCR; TCRdb holds only in-frame clones, not every one. The profile shows some 260,000 clones, approximately 88% of them singletons. The sequence derives from a woman in her 30s with COVID-19, enrolled during active disease. Sequencing was done on a sample of peripheral blood.

CDR3 loop: CASSPGTGAYEQYF. The CDR3 nucleotides read TGCGCCAGCAGCCCGGGGACAGGGGCCTACGAGCAGTACTTC. The chain couples TRBV5-1 to TRBJ2-7; 10 bases fit TRBD1. CDR1 and CDR2 from the germline V gene are SGHRS and YFSETQ. CDR3 size: 14 residues. The V and J ends lost 4 bases and 2 bases, in that order; junction bases with no gene match: 3.